This TCR beta chain was recovered during a study of cytomegalovirus exposure and HLA in healthy donors (dated by TCRdb to about 2017). Study-wide context: An earlier analysis of more than 550 of the donors reported approximately 280 Gb of sequence data and 95 million to 130 million unique TCR beta sequences obtained from approximately 180 million T cells. Roughly 300 gigabases of sequencing data and approximately 80 million unique TCR sequences were included in an early release covering several hundred HLA-typed donors. Among the 398 genotyped donors, about 83% belonged to the genetic ancestry cluster associated with self-reported Caucasian donors. The study was designed to test whether signatures of past pathogen exposure could be identified by cataloging public T cell receptors. The T cell repertoires of 666 subjects were profiled by immunosequencing and related to cytomegalovirus serostatus. In addition to the first cohort of hundreds of subjects, a separate validation cohort of approximately 110 different subjects was used. High-throughput TCR immunosequencing, statistical association of individual TCRs with disease status, and machine learning were combined to predict cytomegalovirus infection status. A later analysis re-analyzed previously published TCR beta repertoires from 500 to 700 donors and added high-resolution HLA genotyping to study TCR occurrence patterns. The later analysis used no new phenotypic data to find candidate immune exposures, relying instead on TCR beta sequences and their occurrence across donors. An earlier analysis of around 580 of the donors used high-throughput TCR beta sequencing to judge whether each TCR beta V gene segment behaved as functional or pseudogenic. Alongside the repertoire data, information on donor age, sex, ethnicity and CMV serostatus was compiled. Genome-wide SNP genotypes for about 65% of the 666 donors were used in a later genetic analysis, which treated that subset as a discovery cohort. All discovery cohort repertoires had been generated on a single sequencing platform. Both class I and class II loci were covered by HLA typing, at four-digit resolution. The number of typed donors differed by locus: about 620-640 for A, B, C, DRB1 and DQB1; some 500 for DQA1; some 590 for DPA1; and some 450 for DPB1. Because of strong linkage in the cohort, roughly five DR-DQ haplotypes were treated as single units for association and clustering. Among some 400 genotyped donors of the cohort, an average of approximately 200,000 unique TCR beta nucleotide sequences was sequenced per donor, of which 15% to 20% were non-productive.

Library generation was performed with the immunoSEQ multiplex PCR assay. For the multiplex PCR, a mixture combining 60 forward primers for TCR Vbeta segments and 13 reverse primers for TCR Jbeta segments was used. The CDR3 region of rearranged TCR beta genes was amplified from genomic DNA by a multiplex PCR assay. The amplified TCR beta libraries were sequenced on the Illumina HiSeq System as 87-base-pair reads. Per the authors' processing: A later analysis tallied around 87 million unique TCR beta chains across the 640 or so repertoires, and roughly 11 million of those chains were shared by two or more donors. Raw reads were error-corrected and collapsed into unique sequences by a nearest-neighbor algorithm in which closely related sequences were merged to remove PCR and sequencing errors. To assign V, D and J gene segments, CDR3 sequences were aligned to IMGT reference sequences. For a sequence to be retained, a match of at least six nucleotides to both a V gene segment and a J gene segment was required. Rearrangements were classified as productive when the CDR3 lacked stop codons and remained in frame with V and J, and all other rearrangements were classified as non-productive. Following IMGT convention, CDR3 was defined as the stretch from the second conserved V-encoded cysteine to the conserved J-encoded phenylalanine. Sequences without an unambiguous match to a single V gene segment were excluded from the earlier analysis of several hundred of the donors. In an earlier analysis of approximately 590 of the donors, V segments were called functional above 56.7% productive rearrangements and were called segregating when the between-donor standard deviation exceeded 5%. A statistical classification framework was built to diagnose cytomegalovirus status from the catalog of TCR beta chain sequences. In a later analysis, V and J genes were assigned by comparing TCR nucleotide sequences against IMGT/GENE-DB human TR gene sequences. In a later analysis, CDR3 sequences and most-parsimonious VDJ recombination scenarios were assigned using the TCRdist pipeline. In a later analysis, each TCR beta chain was defined by its CDR3 amino acid sequence together with its V-gene family, and reads lacking a unique V-gene family were excluded. To address suspected cross-contamination and a sequencing artifact, a later analysis removed several hundred highly shared, low-generation-probability nucleotide sequences. For each public chain, a later analysis derived a clonal expansion index from normalized ranks of inferred template counts within each repertoire. Generation probabilities in a later analysis came from a VDJ recombination model fitted to out-of-frame rearrangements, and those results were checked against IGoR. A later analysis scored TCR-TCR, TCR-HLA and TCR-CMV co-occurrence with hypergeometric tests, applying a repertoire-size bias correction to TCR pairs. In a later analysis, false discovery rates were estimated by permuting HLA or CMV assignments 20 times. In a later analysis, co-occurring TCRs were grouped using DBSCAN, with TCRdist sequence similarity added in when clustering inside HLA-allele-positive subsets. For co-occurrence clustering, repertoires with fewer than 30,000 or more than 120,000 public chains were excluded, along with 5 or 6 repertoires with anomalous nucleotide sharing. The immuneACCESS repertoire file appears here via TCRdb, limited to in-frame rearrangements. These files lack a portion of the clones; in checked studies, under half of the deficit traces to unresolved V genes, and the cause of the others is not known. The V and J calls and clone size come from that table; D and trimming were worked out from the DNA. Here the sample has some 160,000 clones; roughly 84% occur a single time. The top ten constitute around 1.4% of the sample.

What the work shows at the level of the full study, not this receptor alone: Most CMV-associated TCR beta chains appeared to be HLA-restricted in a later analysis, and the HLA associations seemed to be driven largely by CMV exposure. In a later analysis, HLA-associated TCR beta chains were found to be more clonally expanded and to have lower generation probabilities than equally common non-associated chains. Because the 87-base-pair reads could not distinguish some IMGT-functional V segments, including TRBV6-2 and TRBV6-3, those segments were excluded. Several of the top co-occurrence clusters appeared to be linked to parvovirus B19, influenza, CMV and Epstein-Barr virus, according to a later analysis. In vitro tests confirmed that a few of the cytomegalovirus-associated TCR beta chains recognize cytomegalovirus antigens. Fewer than 20 rarely observed V segments, including chromosome 9 orphons, were excluded from the earlier analysis of 550 to 700 of the donors because counts were too low. Because some donors lacked HLA typing at each locus, the association tests relied only on the typed subset. According to a later genetic analysis, donors in an Asian-associated ancestry cluster had fewer N-insertions in productive TCRs than the approximately 670-donor mean. Specific HLA alleles were associated with roughly 16,000 TCR beta sequences at a false discovery rate of 0.05 in a later analysis. In both the original and validation cohorts, the classifier was reported to diagnose cytomegalovirus status with high specificity and sensitivity. The study listed 150 to 200 TCR beta chains as associated with cytomegalovirus. In a later genetic analysis, a missense DCLRE1C variant was associated with V-gene and J-gene trimming of TCR beta chains, and the association was replicated in an independent cohort. For the cohort, immune exposure information was limited to CMV serostatus. The authors suggested that the approach could potentially be generalized to other disease states and immunological phenotypes. Strong co-occurrence of HLA alleles, especially DR and DQ, made assigning TCR associations to individual alleles difficult. Most TCR sequences were seen in very few donors, while some public TCRs were found in many individuals. Roughly uniform sequencing depth across donors was assumed in presence/absence analyses, although this assumption may not hold. A cluster of highly shared sequence variants was judged likely to be a technical artifact of the sequencing pipeline. Correlated functional status among segregating V segments might reflect linkage disequilibrium, but an unknown experimental factor could not be ruled out. In an earlier analysis of around 600 of the donors, most TCR beta V segments appeared in productive rearrangements about 87% or about 30% of the time, broadly matching IMGT annotations. A further reported finding was that TCR beta sequences accurately predicted the HLA-A and HLA-B alleles for most subjects in the first cohort. Only TCR beta chains were sequenced in this cohort, and the absence of alpha or paired-chain data limited detectable features. In a later analysis, TCR association rates were found to vary across HLA loci, with the most associated TCRs seen for DRB1 alleles and the fewest for HLA-C alleles.

A note on this clone: This clone's antigen is unknown. Base quality data are lacking; no much larger clone is found one base away.

CDR1 and CDR2 (GTSNPN, SVGIG) derive from the germline V gene (reference sequence). V lost 3 bases and J lost 6 bases, and the count of bases not matched to a germline gene is 11. Its CDR3 holds 14 amino acids, cysteine through phenylalanine. Only the CDR3 portion is preserved as DNA: 42 bases, with reading frame beginning at the first base. In total, roughly 710 healthy bone marrow donors made up the cohort. At the time of sampling, all cohort members were nominally healthy, though unrecorded immune exposures were likely present. The donor tested CMV seronegative, placing the donor among the approximately 400 seronegative members of the cohort. A peripheral blood sample was provided by each donor, and peripheral blood mononuclear cells were used for TCR beta sequencing. The Qiagen DNeasy Blood Extraction Kit was used to extract genomic DNA from the blood cell samples.

The chain joins TRBV30 to TRBJ2-7, with TRBD1 matching 7 junction bases. The sequence was obtained from a woman between 18 and 29 years old in good health and CMV-seronegative. The sequencing input was PBMCs. The nucleotides are TGTGCCTGGAGAACAAACAGGGGATCGTCCGAGCAGTACTTC. The encoded protein is CAWRTNRGSSEQYF.